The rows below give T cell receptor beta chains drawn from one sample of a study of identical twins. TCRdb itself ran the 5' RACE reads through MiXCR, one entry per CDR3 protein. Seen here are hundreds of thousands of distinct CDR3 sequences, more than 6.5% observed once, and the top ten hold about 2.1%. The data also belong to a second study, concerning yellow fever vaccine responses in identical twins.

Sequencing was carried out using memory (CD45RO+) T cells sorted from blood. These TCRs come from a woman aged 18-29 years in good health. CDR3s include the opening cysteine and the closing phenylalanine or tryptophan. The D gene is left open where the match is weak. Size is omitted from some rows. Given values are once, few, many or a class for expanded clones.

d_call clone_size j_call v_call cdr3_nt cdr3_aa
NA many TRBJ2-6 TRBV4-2 TGTGCCAGCAGCCAAGAAGGGGGGTCTGGGGCCAACGTCCTGACTTTC CASSQEGGSGANVLTF
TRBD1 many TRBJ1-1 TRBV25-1 TGTGCCAGCAGTGGGACAGGGGGAATGAACACTGAAGCTTTCTTT CASSGTGGMNTEAFF
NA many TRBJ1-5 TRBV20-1 TGCAGTGCTAGAGATAGCCCCGGCAGCAGCAATCAGCCCCAGCATTTT CSARDSPGSSNQPQHF
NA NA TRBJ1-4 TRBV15 TGTGCCACCAGCAGAGATCTTCAGGGGATGAATGAAAAACTGTTTTTT CATSRDLQGMNEKLFF
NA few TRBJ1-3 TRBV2 TGTGCCAGCAGTGGGGAGTTACTCTCTGGAAACACCATATATTTT CASSGELLSGNTIYF
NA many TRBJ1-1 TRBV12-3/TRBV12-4 TGTGCCAGCAGTTCCTTCGGGTCAGGGAACACTGAAGCTTTCTTT CASSSFGSGNTEAFF
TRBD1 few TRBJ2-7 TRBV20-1 TGCAGTGCTAGAGGGACAGGGCGGGAAAAGGGCGGCTACGAGCAGTACTTC CSARGTGREKGGYEQYF
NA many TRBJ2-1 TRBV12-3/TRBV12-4 TGTGCCAGCACCCCCCAGACTCACCATGAGCAGTTCTTC CASTPQTHHEQFF
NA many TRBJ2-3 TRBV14 TGTGCCAGCAGCCAAGATGGGCGGAGATCCACAGATACGCAGTATTTT CASSQDGRRSTDTQYF
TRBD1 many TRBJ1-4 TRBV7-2 TGTGCCAGCAGCTTAAGACAGGGGAGGGAAAAACTGTTTTTT CASSLRQGREKLFF
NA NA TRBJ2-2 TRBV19 TGTGCCAGTTTAGCGCGGACCGGGGAGCTGTTTTTT CASLARTGELFF
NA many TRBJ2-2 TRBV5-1 TGCGCCAGCAGCCCGGTTAGTAGCAGCACCGGGGAGCTGTTTTTT CASSPVSSSTGELFF
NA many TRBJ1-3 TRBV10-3 TGTGCCAGCCAAGAGGGTTCTGGAAACACCATATATTTT CASQEGSGNTIYF
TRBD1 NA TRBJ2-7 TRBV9 TGTGCCAGCAGCCCTCGACTTGGACAGGGGGACTACGAGCAGTACTTC CASSPRLGQGDYEQYF
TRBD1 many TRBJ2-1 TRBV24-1 TGTGCCACCCAAGGATCACAGGGGCATGAGCAGTTCTTC CATQGSQGHEQFF
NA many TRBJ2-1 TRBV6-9 TGTGCCAGCAGTTATCCCCAACCCGGGAACAATGAGCAGTTCTTC CASSYPQPGNNEQFF
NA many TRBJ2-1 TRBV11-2 TGTGCCAGCAGCTTAGATTTGATGGACTACAATGAGCAGTTCTTC CASSLDLMDYNEQFF
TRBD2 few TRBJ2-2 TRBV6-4 TGTGCCAGCAGTGATTCCCGACTAGCGGGAGACACCGGGGAGCTGTTTTTT CASSDSRLAGDTGELFF
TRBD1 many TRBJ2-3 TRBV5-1 TGCGCCAGCAGCTTTGGGACAGGGGCAACAGATACGCAGTATTTT CASSFGTGATDTQYF
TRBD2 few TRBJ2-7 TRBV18 TGTGCCAGCTCACCACCGGCGGGAGAGGGGTACGAGCAGTACTTC CASSPPAGEGYEQYF
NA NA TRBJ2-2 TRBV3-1 TGTGCCAGCAGCCAAGGGCGCGGATTGAACACCGGGGAGCTGTTTTTT CASSQGRGLNTGELFF
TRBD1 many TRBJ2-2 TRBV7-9 TGTGCCAGCTCCCGACAGGGCGCCGGGGAGCTGTTTTTT CASSRQGAGELFF
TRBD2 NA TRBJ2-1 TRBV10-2 TGCGCCAGCCAATCTAGCGGGAGTCTCCATGAGCAGTTCTTC CASQSSGSLHEQFF
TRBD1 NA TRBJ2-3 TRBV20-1 TGCAGTGCTAGAGAATGGGGGACAGGTACGCAGTATTTT CSAREWGTGTQYF
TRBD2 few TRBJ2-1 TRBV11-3 TGTGCCAGCAGCGCGAGCGGGACTTCCTACAATGAGCAGTTCTTC CASSASGTSYNEQFF
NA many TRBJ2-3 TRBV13 TGTGCCAGCAGCTACAACACAGATACGCAGTATTTT CASSYNTDTQYF